The 31 T cell receptor beta chains given below trace back to one sample, sequenced in a study of OX40 agonist ivuxolimab in advanced cancers. Here immunoSEQ multiplex PCR was the method, and the copy in TCRdb shows in-frame clones only, minus some. The data show some 66,000 clones, about four fifths seen once. The source material was CD4+ or CD8+ T cells sorted from blood, sampled in a trial of the OX40 agonist ivuxolimab. These receptors all come from an adult with an advanced solid tumor such as melanoma, head and neck, liver or kidney cancer.

The rearrangement joins TRBV2 to TRBJ2-1; 16 bases align to TRBD2. V lost 6 bases, J lost 6 bases, and 5 bases stayed unmatched. Per the germline V gene, CDR1 is SNHLY and CDR2 is FYNNEI. The CDR3 extends over 16 amino acids. The CDR3 DNA reads as TGTGCCAGCAGGATAGGGACTAGCGGGGGGGCCAATGAGCAGTTCTTC. This encodes CASRIGTSGGANEQFF.

The chain combines TRBV5-1 with TRBJ1-4; weak D call: TRBD1 (5 bases). The V end was cut by 2 bases, the J end by 7 bases, with 12 bases between. Germline values: CDR1 SGHRS, CDR2 YFSETQ. The CDR3 runs 14 residues. CDR3 region: CASSLEGLGEKLFF. CDR3 nucleotides: TGCGCCAGCAGCTTAGAGGGGTTAGGTGAAAAACTGTTTTTT.

The V and J genes are TRBV29-1 and TRBJ1-2; TRBD1 agrees at 8 bases. Germline assignment: CDR1 SQVTM and CDR2 ANQGSEA. CDR3 length equals 15 residues. Unmatched junction bases numbered 10, after V lost 4 bases and J lost 3 bases. DNA of the CDR3: TGCAGCGTTGCGAGAGTACAGGGGGGATACTATGGCTACACCTTC. The encoded protein is CSVARVQGGYYGYTF.

The chain has TRBV5-1 and TRBJ1-2, with 7 bases aligning to TRBD1. The J segment lost 2 bases and the V segment lost 1 base, leaving 23 bases of the junction unmatched. Germline loops: CDR1 SGHRS, CDR2 YFSETQ. The CDR3 covers 21 residues. In nucleotides, the CDR3 is TGCGCCAGCAGCTTGTCCGGGACAGTCCTTTCCCCCCGCAGGGCCAACTATGGCTACACCTTC. Protein: CASSLSGTVLSPRRANYGYTF.

The chain uses TRBV19 and TRBJ1-6, with D perhaps matching TRBD1 (5 bases). Per the germline V gene, CDR1 is LNHDA and CDR2 is SQIVND (reference sequence). V was trimmed by 2 bases and J by 10 bases, leaving 12 bases between them. This CDR3 comprises 14 residues. The CDR3 DNA follows: TGTGCCAGTAGTATACAAGAGGGGCGGTCACCCCTCCACTTT. It yields the protein CASSIQEGRSPLHF.

This clone was seen a few times. V gene TRBV2 combines with J gene TRBJ2-3; D is possibly TRBD1 or TRBD2 (5 bases each). Germline loops: CDR1 SNHLY, CDR2 FYNNEI. The CDR3 is 13 residues long. Between the trimmed V and J ends, which lost 10 bases and 6 bases, there was a span of 17 bases. As DNA, the CDR3 is TGTGCCACCGACCGGGACGAAGCCGATACGCAGTATTTT. It codes for CATDRDEADTQYF.

This rearrangement joins TRBV2 to TRBJ1-4, with 7 bases lining up with TRBD1. V lost 7 bases, J lost 7 bases, and 6 bases stayed unmatched. Germline CDR1 SNHLY, CDR2 FYNNEI. The CDR3 length is 13 residues. DNA for the CDR3: TGTGCCAGCACTGGGACAGAGACTGAAAAACTGTTTTTT. It translates to CASTGTETEKLFF.

This clone appeared a single time. The chain carries TRBV6-6 and TRBJ2-7, with D uncertain. The germline V gene encodes CDR1 MNHNY and CDR2 SVGAGI (reference sequence). The CDR3 runs 14 residues. V was trimmed by 6 bases and J by 0 bases, leaving 12 bases between them. The CDR3 DNA reads as TGTGCCAGCAGGCCCGGTGAGGTCTCCTACGAGCAGTACGTC. Its protein is CASRPGEVSYEQYV.

This rearrangement joins TRBV6-5 to TRBJ1-4, with 7 bases identical to TRBD1. Per the germline V gene, CDR1 is MNHEY and CDR2 is SVGAGI. V trimming: 2 bases; J trimming: 3 bases; junction bases outside the gene matches: 6. This CDR3 contains 16 residues. CDR3 coding DNA: TGTGCCAGCAGTTACGAACAGGGGAAGCCTAATGAAAAACTGTTTTTT. Protein: CASSYEQGKPNEKLFF.

The rearrangement links TRBV11-2 to TRBJ2-3, with 9 bases fitting TRBD2. The CDR3 is made up of 17 amino acids. The germline V gene has CDR1 SGHAT and CDR2 FQNNGV. V trimming: 3 bases; J trimming: 1 base; junction bases outside the gene matches: 8. CDR3 nucleotide sequence: TGTGCCAGCAGCTTCCTGGGGCTAGCGGGGCGCACAGATACGCAGTATTTT. Protein: CASSFLGLAGRTDTQYF. The full variable domain, completed using reference TRBV11-2 and TRBJ2-3, is EAGVAQSPRYKIIEKRQSVAFWCNPISGHATLYWYQQILGQGPKLLIQFQNNGVVDDSQLPKDRFSAERLKGVDSTLKIQPAKLEDSAVYLCASSFLGLAGRTDTQYFGPGTRLTVL.

The CDR3 bases are TGTGCCAGCACCCGGGGCTCTGGGGCCAACGTCCTGACTTTC. It yields the protein CASTRGSGANVLTF. The J gene is TRBJ2-6, the V gene TRBV7-2, with a tentative D call TRBD2 (5 bases). The V gene lost 7 bases and the J gene lost 0 bases, with 7 bases spanning the gap. The CDR3 covers 14 residues. In germline, CDR1 is SGHTA, CDR2 FQGNSA. Looking up the rest from reference TRBV7-2 and TRBJ2-6 gives the full variable domain: GAGVSQSPSNKVTEKGKDVELRCDPISGHTALYWYRQSLGQGLEFLIYFQGNSAPDKSGLPSDRFSAERTGGSVSTLTIQRTQQEDSAVYLCASTRGSGANVLTFGAGSRLTVL.

The V gene is TRBV7-2, the J gene TRBJ2-5; 10 bases are a match to TRBD2. CDR3 size: 16 residues. Germline V gene sequence: CDR1 SGHTA, CDR2 FQGNSA. The V segment lost 4 bases and the J segment 5 bases; nucleotides outside the gene matches: 10. The CDR3 loop is CASSWTSGAWGETQYF. The CDR3 bases are TGTGCCAGCAGCTGGACTAGCGGAGCATGGGGGGAGACCCAGTACTTC.

The genes are TRBV7-6 and TRBJ1-4, with D perhaps TRBD1 (5 bases). Germline V gene data show CDR1 as SGHVS and CDR2 as FNYEAQ. Trimming shortened V by 1 base and J by 6 bases, and 12 bases separated the two germline ends. The CDR3 loop spans 15 amino acids. CDR3 DNA: TGTGCCAGCAGCTTAGGAGGGGTGATGGATGAAAAACTGTTTTTT. It yields the protein CASSLGGVMDEKLFF.

This chain uses TRBV28 with TRBJ2-5; TRBD1 matches at 10 bases. Germline V lookup: CDR1 MDHEN, CDR2 SYDVKM. The CDR3 extends over 14 amino acids. With 6 bases clipped from V and 1 base from J, the junction kept 2 bases outside the gene matches. The CDR3 DNA sequence: TGTGCCAGCAGGACAGGGGGCCTCCAAGAGACCCAGTACTTC. It encodes CASRTGGLQETQYF.

V and J are TRBV4-3 and TRBJ1-6; D is unclear. Germline lookup yields CDR1 LGHNA and CDR2 YSLEER. Trimming left V 0 bases short and J 9 bases short, with 9 bases between. This CDR3 region has 14 residues. In DNA, the CDR3 is TGCGCCAGCAGCCAAGATAAGGGAACTTCACCCCTCCACTTT. Translation: CASSQDKGTSPLHF.

CDR3 protein: CASSLGARRQTQYF. The DNA for the CDR3 is TGTGCCAGCAGTTTAGGGGCTAGACGGCAGACCCAGTACTTC. This chain joins TRBV28 and TRBJ2-5; a possible D gene is TRBD1 (5 bases). Germline-derived CDR1 and CDR2 are MDHEN and SYDVKM. The germline V and J ends were trimmed by 2 bases and 6 bases, with 13 bases remaining between them. The CDR3 has 14 amino acids.

This clone was recorded a few times. This rearrangement joins TRBV4-3 to TRBJ2-7; D is tentatively TRBD1 or TRBD2 (5 bases each). This CDR3 has 13 amino acids. Germline lookup yields CDR1 LGHNA and CDR2 YSLEER. The ends were cut back, 2 bases at V and 6 bases at J, with 11 bases in the middle. This CDR3 reads CASSQSRGLEQYF. The CDR3 DNA reads TGCGCCAGCAGCCAATCACGGGGCCTCGAGCAGTACTTC.

The chain combines TRBV19 with TRBJ2-1; TRBD2 is a possible D gene (6 bases). Germline lookup yields CDR1 LNHDA and CDR2 SQIVND (reference sequence). This CDR3 contains 14 residues. V lost 4 bases and J 8 bases, leaving 15 bases between the germline ends. The CDR3 DNA follows: TGTGCCAGTAGTAAAAGATCGGGACTCCATGAGCAGTTCTTC. Its translation is CASSKRSGLHEQFF. The variable domain in full, completed from reference TRBV19 and TRBJ2-1, reads DGGITQSPKYLFRKEGQNVTLSCEQNLNHDAMYWYRQDPGQGLRLIYYSQIVNDFQKGDIAEGYSVSREKKESFPLTVTSAQKNPTAFYLCASSKRSGLHEQFFGPGTRLTVL.

This chain uses TRBV25-1 with TRBJ2-3; 15 positions match TRBD2. This CDR3 has 18 residues. Losses at the gene ends were 2 bases for V and 4 bases for J; bases not matched to a gene: 7. Looked up from germline, CDR1 is MGHDK and CDR2 is SYGVNS. CDR3 bases: TGTGCCAGCAGTGAACCCCAGGGACTAGCGGGGGGCGCAGATACGCAGTATTTT. Protein sequence: CASSEPQGLAGGADTQYF.

V and J are TRBV30 and TRBJ1-5, with TRBD1 matching over 7 bases. Germline loops: CDR1 GTSNPN, CDR2 SVGIG (reference sequence). V lost 4 bases, J lost 5 bases, and 8 bases stayed unmatched. This CDR3 region has 14 residues. The CDR3: CAWTIQGTDQPQHF. CDR3 coding DNA: TGTGCCTGGACCATACAGGGGACCGATCAGCCCCAGCATTTT.

This clone was observed a single time. This rearrangement joins TRBV28 to TRBJ2-6; 7 nucleotides agree with TRBD1. Germline V gene data show CDR1 as MDHEN and CDR2 as SYDVKM. Trimming cost V 7 bases and J 0 bases; bases outside gene matches: 12. This CDR3 comprises 18 residues. The CDR3 reads CASIPWGTAVSGANVLTF. DNA for the CDR3: TGTGCCAGCATCCCCTGGGGGACAGCCGTCTCTGGGGCCAACGTCCTGACTTTC.

The genes are TRBV19 and TRBJ2-1, with TRBD1 matching over 7 bases. V shed 3 bases and J 4 bases; nucleotides not matched to a gene: 9. There are 16 residues in the CDR3. Per the germline V gene, CDR1 is LNHDA and CDR2 is SQIVND (reference sequence). CDR3 sequence: CASSMGDSQRYNEQFF. CDR3 sequence (DNA): TGTGCCAGTAGTATGGGGGACAGTCAGAGGTACAATGAGCAGTTCTTC.

Only a few counts were recorded for this clone. This rearrangement joins TRBV2 to TRBJ2-1, with TRBD2 matching over 8 bases. This CDR3 is 11 amino acids long. The J segment lost 10 bases and the V segment lost 6 bases, leaving 2 bases of the junction unmatched. CDR1 SNHLY and CDR2 FYNNEI come from the germline V gene. CDR3 loop: CASRASGEQFF. CDR3 coding DNA: TGTGCCAGCAGGGCTAGCGGGGAGCAGTTCTTC.

This clone occurred a few times. V is TRBV28 and J is TRBJ2-4; 7 nucleotides agree with TRBD2. The junction had 11 bases not matched to a gene; V was cut back by 5 bases and J by 7 bases. Germline V gene lookup returns CDR1 MDHEN and CDR2 SYDVKM. The CDR3 runs to 15 residues. The CDR3 DNA reads as TGTGCCAGCAGTCCCAGCGGGATGTTAAGGAACATTCAGTACTTC. Encoded protein: CASSPSGMLRNIQYF.

V and J are TRBV9 and TRBJ2-7; D unclear. V shed 0 bases and J shed 2 bases, with 9 bases lying between them. This CDR3 has 14 residues. CDR1 is SGDLS, CDR2 YYNGEE, per germline. CDR3: CASSVDPAPYEQYF. DNA for the CDR3: TGTGCCAGCAGCGTAGATCCAGCTCCCTACGAGCAGTACTTC.

The chain recombines TRBV2 with TRBJ1-1; D gene ambiguous. The CDR3 has 13 residues. The V end was cut by 2 bases, the J end by 5 bases, with 9 bases between. CDR1 is SNHLY, CDR2 FYNNEI, per germline. The CDR3 DNA follows: TGTGCCAGCAGTGAATTGGAGCTTACTGAAGCTTTCTTT. It translates to CASSELELTEAFF.

The chain links TRBV6-6 to TRBJ2-2, with D unclear. This CDR3 comprises 15 residues. Trimming took 6 bases from V and 0 from J, leaving 11 bases between them. Germline loops: CDR1 MNHNY, CDR2 SVGAGI (reference sequence). CDR3: CASSLTTPNTGELFF. The CDR3 region has the DNA TGTGCCAGCAGCCTCACCACTCCGAACACCGGGGAGCTGTTTTTT.

The chain is built from TRBV5-4 and TRBJ2-1, with 10 bases fitting TRBD1. The CDR3 has 17 amino acids. The trim removed 0 bases at V and 5 bases at J, leaving 8 bases unmatched. Germline CDR1 and CDR2: SGHNT and YYREEE (reference sequence). CDR3 region: CASSLDRAGQGHNEQFF. Here the CDR3 DNA reads TGTGCCAGCAGCTTGGATAGAGCGGGACAGGGGCACAATGAGCAGTTCTTC. Full variable domain (rest looked up from reference TRBV5-4 and TRBJ2-1): ETGVTQSPTHLIKTRGQQVTLRCSSQSGHNTVSWYQQALGQGPQFIFQYYREEENGRGNFPPRFSGLQFPNYSSELNVNALELDDSALYLCASSLDRAGQGHNEQFFGPGTRLTVL.

This clone is labeled medium-sized. This rearrangement joins TRBV5-1 to TRBJ2-2, with D unresolved. CDR1 and CDR2 (germline): SGHRS, YFSETQ. Between the trimmed V and J ends, which lost 3 bases and 6 bases, there was a span of 6 bases. The CDR3 is made up of 12 amino acids. CDR3 nucleotide sequence: TGCGCCAGCAGCTACCACTCCGGGGAGCTGTTTTTT. Protein: CASSYHSGELFF.

The chain is built from TRBV6-1 and TRBJ2-7; possibly TRBD2 for D (6 bases). CDR1 is MNHNS and CDR2 is SASEGT in the germline V gene. V lost 2 bases and J lost 7, with 18 bases in between. The CDR3 extends over 15 amino acids. This CDR3 is CASSEPMMGGEEQYV. CDR3 sequence (DNA): TGTGCCAGCAGTGAACCGATGATGGGGGGAGAAGAGCAGTACGTC.

The chain couples TRBV7-3 to TRBJ2-3; no firm D call. The CDR3 is made up of 17 amino acids. CDR1 is SGHTA, CDR2 FQGTGA, per germline. Deletions cut 1 base from V and 3 bases from J, with 17 bases between. CDR3 amino acids: CASSLRGERLITDTQYF. CDR3 bases: TGTGCCAGCAGCTTAAGAGGCGAGAGGCTTATTACAGATACGCAGTATTTT.